This T cell receptor (beta chain) was sequenced during a study of T cell repertoires in aging, cancer and after chemotherapy. Points from the study as a whole: In healthy donors, age-related TCR diversity loss mainly reflected lost richness.

Peripheral blood genomic DNA, not sorted cells or RNA, was the template. In regard to this clonotype: As yet, its antigen is unknown.

The germline gives CDR1 MDHEN, CDR2 SYDVKM. The CDR3 covers 17 residues. Germline trimming cut 4 bases from V and 2 bases from J; bases unmatched to any gene: 11. Multiplex touch-down PCR with TRB-A/B primers amplified rearranged V-D-J TRB sequences. TCRdb called the multiplex PCR reads again in MiXCR, with one record for every CDR3 protein. The sample lists more than 2,500 distinct CDR3 sequences, 30% occurring once. Sequences were obtained from blood. V usage is TRBV28 and J usage is TRBJ2-5; TRBD1 matches at 9 bases. The sequence was obtained from a human donor with a solid tumor. The CDR3 region has the DNA TGTGCCAGCAGTTCCTATAGGGGGACAGGGCGGCAAGAGACCCAGTACTTC. The encoded protein is CASSSYRGTGRQETQYF.